This TCR beta chain was profiled in a study of T cell repertoires in cytomegalovirus infection. The wider study: From public TCR beta signatures came an indication of both CMV infection and matching HLA type.

MiXCR, run by TCRdb on the reads, gives a single entry per CDR3 protein. The data show approximately 250,000 distinct CDR3 sequences, with around 8.7% seen just once and over 13% held by the top ten. This clonotype was seen many times. Antigen specificity is unknown. The junction and the germline gene differ at one end; a read error may be behind it. Study-wide results and caveats: Clonotype analysis showed dominance of the ex vivo response by HLA-C-restricted CMV-specific TCR beta clonotypes. Identification of carriers of CMV plus the relevant HLA was performed using cumulative public TCR beta family frequency.

CDR3 length equals 15 residues. Germline V lookup: CDR1 SSHAT, CDR2 FNYEAQ (reference sequence). Sequencing used PBMCs. The V gene is TRBV7-7, the J gene TRBJ2-5; 13 nucleotides line up with TRBD2. The source of this sequence is a human donor in good health (CMV status not recorded). Some clones in this sample may be carry-over from other donors' samples. The CDR3 nucleotides read TGTGCTAGCAGCGTCGGACTAGCGGGAGTAGAGACCCAGTACTTC. It yields the protein CASSVGLAGVETQYF.